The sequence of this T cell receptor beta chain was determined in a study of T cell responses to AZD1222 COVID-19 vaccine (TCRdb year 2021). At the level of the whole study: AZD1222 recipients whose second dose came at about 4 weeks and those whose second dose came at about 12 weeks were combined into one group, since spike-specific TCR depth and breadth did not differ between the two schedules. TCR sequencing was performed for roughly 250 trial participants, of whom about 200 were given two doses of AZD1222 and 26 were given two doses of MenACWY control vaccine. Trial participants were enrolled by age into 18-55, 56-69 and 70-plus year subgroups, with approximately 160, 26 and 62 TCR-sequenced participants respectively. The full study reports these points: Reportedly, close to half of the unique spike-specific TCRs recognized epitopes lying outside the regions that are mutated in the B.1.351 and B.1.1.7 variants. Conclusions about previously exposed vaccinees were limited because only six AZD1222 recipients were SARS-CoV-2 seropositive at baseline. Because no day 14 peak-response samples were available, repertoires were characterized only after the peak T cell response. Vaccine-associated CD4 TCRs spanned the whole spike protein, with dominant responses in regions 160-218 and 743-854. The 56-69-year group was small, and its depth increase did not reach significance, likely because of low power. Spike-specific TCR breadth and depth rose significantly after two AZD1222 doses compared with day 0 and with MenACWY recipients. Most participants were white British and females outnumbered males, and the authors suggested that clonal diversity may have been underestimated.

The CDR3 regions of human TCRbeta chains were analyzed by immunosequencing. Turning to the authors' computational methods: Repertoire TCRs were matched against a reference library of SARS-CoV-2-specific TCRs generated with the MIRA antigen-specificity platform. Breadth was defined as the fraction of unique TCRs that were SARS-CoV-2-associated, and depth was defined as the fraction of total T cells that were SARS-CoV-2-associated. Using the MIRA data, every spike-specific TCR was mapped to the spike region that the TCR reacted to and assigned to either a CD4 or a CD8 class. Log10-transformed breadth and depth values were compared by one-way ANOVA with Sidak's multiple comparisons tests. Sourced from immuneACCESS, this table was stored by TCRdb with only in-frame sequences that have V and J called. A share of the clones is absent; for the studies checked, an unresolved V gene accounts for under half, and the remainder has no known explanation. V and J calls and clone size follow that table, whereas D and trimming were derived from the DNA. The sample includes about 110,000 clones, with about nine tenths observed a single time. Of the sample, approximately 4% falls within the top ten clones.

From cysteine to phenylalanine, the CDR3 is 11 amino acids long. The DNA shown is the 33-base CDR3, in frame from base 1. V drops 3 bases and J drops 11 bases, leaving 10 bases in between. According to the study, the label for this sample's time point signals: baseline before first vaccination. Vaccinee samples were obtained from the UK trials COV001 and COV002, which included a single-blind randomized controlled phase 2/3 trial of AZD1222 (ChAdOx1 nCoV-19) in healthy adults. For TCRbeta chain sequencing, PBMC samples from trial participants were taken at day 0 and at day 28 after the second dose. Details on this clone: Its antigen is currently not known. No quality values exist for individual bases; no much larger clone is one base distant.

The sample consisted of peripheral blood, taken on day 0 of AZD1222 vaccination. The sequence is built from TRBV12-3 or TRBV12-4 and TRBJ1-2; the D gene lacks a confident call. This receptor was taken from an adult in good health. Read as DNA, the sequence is TGTGCCAGCAGTTTTAGTCGCCGATACACCTTC. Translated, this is CASSFSRRYTF.